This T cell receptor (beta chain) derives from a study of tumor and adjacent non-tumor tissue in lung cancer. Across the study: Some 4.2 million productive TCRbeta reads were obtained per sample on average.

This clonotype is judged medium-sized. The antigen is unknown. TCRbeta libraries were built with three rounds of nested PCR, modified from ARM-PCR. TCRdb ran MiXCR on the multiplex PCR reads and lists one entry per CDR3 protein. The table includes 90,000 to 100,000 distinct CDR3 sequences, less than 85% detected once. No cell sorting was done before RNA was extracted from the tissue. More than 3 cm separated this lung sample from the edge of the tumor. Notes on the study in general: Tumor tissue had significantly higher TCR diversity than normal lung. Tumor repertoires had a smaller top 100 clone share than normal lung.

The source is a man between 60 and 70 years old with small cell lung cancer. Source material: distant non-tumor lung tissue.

The CDR3 is CASSLGWQETQYF. The DNA of the CDR3 is TGTGCCAGCAGCCTGGGCTGGCAAGAGACCCAGTACTTC. The chain joins TRBV11-2 to TRBJ2-5; D gene uncertain. Germline assignment: CDR1 SGHAT and CDR2 FQNNGV. This CDR3 spans 13 amino acids. Between the trimmed V and J ends, which lost 5 bases and 2 bases, there was a span of 9 bases. Using reference TRBV11-2 and TRBJ2-5 for the parts outside the CDR3, the full variable domain is EAGVAQSPRYKIIEKRQSVAFWCNPISGHATLYWYQQILGQGPKLLIQFQNNGVVDDSQLPKDRFSAERLKGVDSTLKIQPAKLEDSAVYLCASSLGWQETQYFGPGTRLLVL.